The T cell receptor (beta chain) described here comes from a study of CD8+ T cells in alopecia areata. Whole-study context: The protocol delivered tofacitinib for 6 to 18 months, then withdrew it for 6 months.

Whole-study findings and limits: Affected scalp, especially in alopecia totalis/universalis, had a higher clonality than normal scalp did.

Collected material from alopecia areata patients comprised lesional scalp punch biopsies and peripheral blood. V was clipped by 5 bases and J by 2 bases; unmatched bases: 10. There are 17 residues in the CDR3. Per germline, CDR1 SEHNR and CDR2 FQNEAQ (reference sequence). Concerning this clone: What it recognizes is unknown.

It was cDNA, reverse transcribed from extracted RNA, that served as the sequencing template. Sequenced by immunoSEQ multiplex PCR; TCRdb stores in-frame clones only, minus some. The data show 140,000 to 150,000 clones, with approximately 50% seen just once and roughly 0.9% held by the top ten. The specimen comprised CD4+ T cells sorted from blood, sampled at week 0. V gene TRBV7-9 combines with J gene TRBJ2-2, with 8 bases fitting TRBD2. This TCR derives from a human donor with alopecia areata. The chain's CDR3 is CASSQVPGLVNTGELFF. Here the CDR3 DNA reads TGTGCCAGCAGCCAAGTACCGGGACTAGTAAACACCGGGGAGCTGTTTTTT.